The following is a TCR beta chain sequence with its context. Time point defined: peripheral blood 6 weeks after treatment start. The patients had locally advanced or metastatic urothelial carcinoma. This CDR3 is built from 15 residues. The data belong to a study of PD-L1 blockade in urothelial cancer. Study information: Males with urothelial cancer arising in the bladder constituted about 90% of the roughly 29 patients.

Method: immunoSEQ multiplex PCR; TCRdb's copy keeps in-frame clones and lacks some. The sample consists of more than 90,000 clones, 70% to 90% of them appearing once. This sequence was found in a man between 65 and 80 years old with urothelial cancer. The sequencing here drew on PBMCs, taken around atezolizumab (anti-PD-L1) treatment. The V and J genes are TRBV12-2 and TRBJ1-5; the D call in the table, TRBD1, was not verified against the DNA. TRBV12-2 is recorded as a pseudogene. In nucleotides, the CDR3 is TGTGCAAGTCGTCCCGGGACAGGGGGCAATCAGCCCCAGCATTTT. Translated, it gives CASRPGTGGNQPQHF.